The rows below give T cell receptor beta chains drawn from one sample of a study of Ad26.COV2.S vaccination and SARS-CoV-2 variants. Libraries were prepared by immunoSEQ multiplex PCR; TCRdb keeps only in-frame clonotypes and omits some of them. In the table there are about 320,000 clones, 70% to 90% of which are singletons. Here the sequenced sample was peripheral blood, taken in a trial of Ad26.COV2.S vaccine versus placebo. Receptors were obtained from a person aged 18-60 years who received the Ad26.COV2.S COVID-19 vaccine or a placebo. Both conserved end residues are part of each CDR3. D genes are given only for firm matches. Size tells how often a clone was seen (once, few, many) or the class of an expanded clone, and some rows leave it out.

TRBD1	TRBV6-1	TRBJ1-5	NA	TGTGCCAGCAGTGAACAGCCAGGGGGTAATCAGCCCCAGCATTTT	CASSEQPGGNQPQHF
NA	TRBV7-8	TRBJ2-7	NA	TGTGCCAGCAGCCGCTTACAGGGCGAGCAGTACTTC	CASSRLQGEQYF
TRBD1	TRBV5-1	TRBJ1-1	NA	TGCGCCAGCAGCCTCAGGGGGGGACAGAACACTGAAGCTTTCTTT	CASSLRGGQNTEAFF
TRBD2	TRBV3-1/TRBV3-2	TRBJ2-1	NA	TGTGCCAGCAGTCCTAGCGGGGGGGCTGTGTTCTTC	CASSPSGGAVFF
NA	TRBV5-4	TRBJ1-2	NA	TGTGCCAGCAGCGAAGTCGACTTGGGCTACACCTTC	CASSEVDLGYTF
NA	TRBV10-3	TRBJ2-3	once	TGTGCCATCAGTGAGAGCGGCTACACAGATACGCAGTATTTT	CAISESGYTDTQYF
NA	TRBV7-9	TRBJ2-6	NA	TGTGCCAGCAGCTTAAGTCGCAGTTCCGGGGCCAACGTCCTGACTTTC	CASSLSRSSGANVLTF
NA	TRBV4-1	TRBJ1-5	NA	TGCGCCAGCAGCGGGTTTTCCAGCGGTCGTCAGCCCCAGCATTTT	CASSGFSSGRQPQHF
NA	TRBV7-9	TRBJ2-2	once	TGTGCCAGCTCCTCAGGTGATTACTGGGACACCGGGGAGCTGTTTTTT	CASSSGDYWDTGELFF
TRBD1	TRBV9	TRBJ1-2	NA	TGTGCCAGCAGCGTCGGTCCCGGGACAGGGATTGGAGGCTACACCTTC	CASSVGPGTGIGGYTF
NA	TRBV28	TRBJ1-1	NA	TGTGCCAGCAGATCACTTGTGACGTTCGGGGACACTGAAGCTTTCTTT	CASRSLVTFGDTEAFF
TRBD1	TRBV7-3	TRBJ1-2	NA	TGTGCCAGCAGCTTAAACGGCGGGACAGGTAGTGGCTACACCTTC	CASSLNGGTGSGYTF
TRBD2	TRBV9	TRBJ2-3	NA	TGTGCCAGCAGCGTACGGTCTCCTAGGTTTTGGGGGACTAGCGGGGTAGATACGCAGTATTTT	CASSVRSPRFWGTSGVDTQYF
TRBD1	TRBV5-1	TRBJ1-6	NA	TGCGCCAGCAGCTTGACAGGGGGAAATTCACCCCTCCACTTT	CASSLTGGNSPLHF
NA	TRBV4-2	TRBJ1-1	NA	TGTGCCAGCAGCCCAACGAGGGGGGCTTACACTGAAGCTTTCTTT	CASSPTRGAYTEAFF
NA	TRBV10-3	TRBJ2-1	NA	TGTGCCATCAGTGATCTCAGGACCCCTGGCAATGAGCAGTTCTTC	CAISDLRTPGNEQFF
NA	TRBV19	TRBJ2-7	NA	TGTGCCAGTAGTACCCGCTCGGTCGAGCAGTACTTC	CASSTRSVEQYF
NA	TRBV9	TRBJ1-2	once	TGTGCCAGCAGCGTAGATCTCTGGGAACCTGGCTACACCTTC	CASSVDLWEPGYTF
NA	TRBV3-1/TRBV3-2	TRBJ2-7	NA	TGTGCCAGCAGCCCTACACAGGGGAGGCCAGGAAACGAGCAGTACTTC	CASSPTQGRPGNEQYF
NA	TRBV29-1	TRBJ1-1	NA	TGCAGCGTCCGAGACACTGAAGCTTTCTTT	CSVRDTEAFF
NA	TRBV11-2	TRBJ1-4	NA	TGTGCCAGCAGCCCCCGACGGGGGGGGGAAAAACTGTTTTTT	CASSPRRGGEKLFF
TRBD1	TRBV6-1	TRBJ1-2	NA	TGTGCCAGCAGCGAAGCCGGGACAGGCTATGGCTACACCTTC	CASSEAGTGYGYTF
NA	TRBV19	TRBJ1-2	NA	TGTGCCAGTAGTATAGTATCTCCCGACTTTAACTATGGCTACACCTTC	CASSIVSPDFNYGYTF
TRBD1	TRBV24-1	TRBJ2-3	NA	TGTGCCACCAGTGACCCTGGACAGGGCACAGATACGCAGTATTTT	CATSDPGQGTDTQYF
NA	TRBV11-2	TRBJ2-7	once	TGTGCCAGCAGGGGGGTTCCAAACGAGCAGTACTTC	CASRGVPNEQYF
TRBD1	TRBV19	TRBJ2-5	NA	TGTGCCAGTAGTATAAGTTACGGACAGGGAGGAGAGACCCAGTACTTC	CASSISYGQGGETQYF
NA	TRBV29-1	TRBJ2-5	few	TGCAGCGGTGAGGGGGGCCAAGAGACCCAGTACTTC	CSGEGGQETQYF
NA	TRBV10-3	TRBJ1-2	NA	TGTGCCATCAGTGAGTCGAAAGGGGCAGGATCTGGCTACACCTTC	CAISESKGAGSGYTF
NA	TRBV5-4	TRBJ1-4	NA	TGTGCCAGCAGCGACCGTTTAGGTGGTGAAAAACTGTTTTTT	CASSDRLGGEKLFF
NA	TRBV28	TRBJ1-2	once	TGTGCCAGCGCGGGCGGCTATGGCTACACCTTC	CASAGGYGYTF
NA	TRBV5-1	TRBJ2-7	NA	TGCGCCAGCAGCTTGGCGGAGGGCTACGAGCAGTACTTC	CASSLAEGYEQYF
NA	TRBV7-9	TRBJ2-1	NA	TGTGCCAGCAGCTTAGCGGTGTTTCGTGAGCAGTTCTTC	CASSLAVFREQFF
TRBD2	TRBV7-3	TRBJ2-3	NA	TGTGCCAGCAGCTTGGGACTAGCGGGGGGCACAGATACGCAGTATTTT	CASSLGLAGGTDTQYF
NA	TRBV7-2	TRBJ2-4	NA	TGTGCCAGCAGCGGATTCAAAAACATTCAGTACTTC	CASSGFKNIQYF
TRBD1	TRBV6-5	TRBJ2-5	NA	TGTGCCAGCAGTTACCCGGGACAGGGCGGGGAGACCCAGTACTTC	CASSYPGQGGETQYF
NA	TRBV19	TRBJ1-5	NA	TGTGCCAGTAGTACAACACACAGGCCCAGCAATCAGCCCCAGCATTTT	CASSTTHRPSNQPQHF
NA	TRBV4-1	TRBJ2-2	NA	TGCGCCAGCAGCCAAGTCCCCACAGGGATAGGGGGGGAGCTGTTTTTT	CASSQVPTGIGGELFF
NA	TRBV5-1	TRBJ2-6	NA	TGCGCCAGCAGCTTGACCGGGGCCAACGTCCTGACTTTC	CASSLTGANVLTF
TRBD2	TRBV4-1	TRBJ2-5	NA	TGCGCCAGCAGCCCCCGTCGGCGGGGGGACCAAGAGACCCAGTACTTC	CASSPRRRGDQETQYF
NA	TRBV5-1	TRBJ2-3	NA	TGCGCCAGCAGCCCTGGGACGGCCGGAGCAGATACGCAGTATTTT	CASSPGTAGADTQYF
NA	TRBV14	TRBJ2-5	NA	TGTGCCAGCAGCCTGATGGGTTCTGGGACCCAGTACTTC	CASSLMGSGTQYF
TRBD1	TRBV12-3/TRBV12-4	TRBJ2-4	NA	TGTGCCAGCACCTTGACAGGGGACATTCAGTACTTC	CASTLTGDIQYF
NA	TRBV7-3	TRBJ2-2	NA	TGTGCCAGCAGCTTTGGGGCCACCGGGGAGCTGTTTTTT	CASSFGATGELFF
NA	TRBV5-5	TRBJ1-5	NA	TGTGCCAGCAGCTTGGCGGGGGGGAATCAGCCCCAGCATTTT	CASSLAGGNQPQHF
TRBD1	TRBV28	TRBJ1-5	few	TGTGCCAGCAGACTGGGCACAGGGGGCCTTTATAGCAATCAGCCCCAGCATTTT	CASRLGTGGLYSNQPQHF
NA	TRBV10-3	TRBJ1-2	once	TGTGCCATCAGTGACACGGGACCCTTTAACTATGGCTACACCTTC	CAISDTGPFNYGYTF
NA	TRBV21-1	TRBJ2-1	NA	TGTGCCAGCAAGGGTATGAAGACTAGCGGTAATGAGCAGTTCTTC	CASKGMKTSGNEQFF
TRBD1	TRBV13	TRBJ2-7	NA	TGTGCCAGCAGCTACGGGACAGTCTCCTACGAGCAGTACTTC	CASSYGTVSYEQYF
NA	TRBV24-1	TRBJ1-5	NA	TGTGCCACCAGTGATTCCCTTGGGCCAGCTATCACTCGGCCCCAGCATTTT	CATSDSLGPAITRPQHF
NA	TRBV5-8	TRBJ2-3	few	TGTGCCAGCCTTCCCGATATTCCTGATACGCAGTATTTT	CASLPDIPDTQYF
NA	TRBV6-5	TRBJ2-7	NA	TGTGCCAGCAGGGGGTTGCTCGAGCAGTACTTC	CASRGLLEQYF
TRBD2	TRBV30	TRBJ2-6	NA	TGTGCCTGGTCCGGGGGGGTGCATGGGGTTCTCCACTCTGGGGCCAACGTCCTGACTTTC	CAWSGGVHGVLHSGANVLTF
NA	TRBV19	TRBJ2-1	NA	TGTGCCAGTAGTACCGGGACGGCTAACAATGAGCAGTTCTTC	CASSTGTANNEQFF
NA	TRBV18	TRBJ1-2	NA	TGTGCCAGCTCACCAGGGGAAGATGGCTACACCTTC	CASSPGEDGYTF
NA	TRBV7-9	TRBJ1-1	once	TGTGCCAGCAGCGTAAATCTTTTGAACACTGAAGCTTTCTTT	CASSVNLLNTEAFF